Presented here are 32 T cell receptor beta chains from one specimen sequenced in a study of blood T cell repertoires in COVID-19 (dated by TCRdb to 2020 to 2022). Libraries were made using the immunoSEQ multiplex PCR assay. TCRdb re-hosts the immuneACCESS table, in-frame sequences only. Its copies lack some clones; in the studies checked, an unresolved V gene accounts for under half of them, and the cause for the rest is not known. Across this sample there are approximately 250,000 clones, with 85% seen only once. About 1% of the sample lies in the top ten. Sequenced material: peripheral blood. The receptors stem from a man in his forties or fifties with acute or convalescent COVID-19.

This chain joins TRBV7-2 and TRBJ1-2, with 8 positions matching TRBD1. From germline, CDR1 is SGHTA and CDR2 FQGNSA. CDR3 length equals 14 residues. With 7 bases clipped from V and 8 bases from J, the junction kept 12 bases outside the gene matches. CDR3 sequence: CASTQDRVMGGYTF. The CDR3 DNA reads as TGTGCCAGCACCCAGGACAGGGTCATGGGCGGCTACACCTTC.

The chain recombines TRBV6-5 with TRBJ1-6, with 9 bases fitting TRBD1. V gave up 6 bases and J gave up 7 bases; unmatched junction bases: 4. Germline V gene data show CDR1 as MNHEY and CDR2 as SVGAGI. The CDR3 contains 14 residues. The CDR3 loop is CASRLDRGNSPLHF. The CDR3 DNA sequence: TGTGCCAGCAGGCTAGACAGGGGGAATTCACCCCTCCACTTT.

The V gene is TRBV5-1, the J gene TRBJ2-3; 9 bases align to TRBD2. Germline V lookup: CDR1 SGHRS, CDR2 YFSETQ. This CDR3 contains 15 residues. J gave up 1 base and V 0 bases, and 0 bases lay outside the gene matches. CDR3 DNA: TGCGCCAGCAGCTTGGGACTAGCGGGCACAGATACGCAGTATTTT. Amino acids: CASSLGLAGTDTQYF.

J is TRBJ1-5 and V is TRBV6-2 or TRBV6-3; TRBD1 matches 8 bases. Germline V gene sequence: CDR1 MNHEY, CDR2 SVGEGT. There are 13 residues in the CDR3. V lost 5 bases to trimming and J lost 9 bases; unmatched junction nucleotides: 6. CDR3: CASSPIDRGPQHF. The CDR3, as DNA: TGTGCCAGCAGTCCCATCGACAGGGGGCCCCAGCATTTT.

This sequence joins TRBV2 and TRBJ2-6; 7 nucleotides agree with TRBD1. The V gene end was trimmed by 6 bases and the J gene end by 1 base; junction bases not matched to a gene: 6. The CDR3 spans 16 residues. Germline V gene data show CDR1 as SNHLY and CDR2 as FYNNEI. The CDR3 nucleotides read TGTGCCAGCAGCGGGACAGCTAATTCTGGGGCCAACGTCCTGACTTTC. Its protein product is CASSGTANSGANVLTF.

V and J are TRBV28 and TRBJ2-6; D is possibly TRBD2 (6 bases). Trimming cost V 7 bases and J 0 bases, with 10 bases left between them. This CDR3 region has 15 residues. The germline V gene encodes CDR1 MDHEN and CDR2 SYDVKM. CDR3 bases: TGTGCCAGCACCCCCGGGGGCTCTGGGGCCAACGTCCTGACTTTC. Protein product: CASTPGGSGANVLTF.

The chain has TRBV2 and TRBJ1-3, with D possibly being TRBD1 (5 bases). Trimming shortened V by 0 bases and J by 2 bases, and 23 bases separated the two germline ends. CDR1 and CDR2 (germline): SNHLY, FYNNEI. This CDR3 has 20 amino acids. CDR3 DNA: TGTGCCAGCAGTGAAGCCCCACCGGGACTCACCCGCTGGGCTGGAAACACCATATATTTT. It codes for CASSEAPPGLTRWAGNTIYF.

This clone has a handful of counts. V gene TRBV6-5 combines with J gene TRBJ2-5; 7 nucleotides match TRBD2. Germline loops: CDR1 MNHEY, CDR2 SVGAGI. The CDR3 sequence is 15 residues long. The J segment lost 2 bases and the V segment lost 2 bases, leaving 5 bases of the junction unmatched. CDR3 sequence reads: CASSYGLGLQETQYF. As DNA, the CDR3 is TGTGCCAGCAGTTACGGTTTGGGACTACAAGAGACCCAGTACTTC.

V gene TRBV7-2 combines with J gene TRBJ2-3, with a possible D match to TRBD1 (5 bases). CDR3 length: 12 amino acids. The V and J ends lost 6 bases and 9 bases respectively, with 13 bases between them. Germline loops: CDR1 SGHTA, CDR2 FQGNSA. The CDR3 coding sequence is TGTGCCAGCAGTCCGACAGTACCAACGCAGTATTTT. Protein sequence: CASSPTVPTQYF.

The V and J genes are TRBV3-1 (or the pseudogene TRBV3-2) and TRBJ2-7; 12 bases align to TRBD2. The CDR3 has 14 amino acids. J gave up 6 bases and V 2 bases, and 2 bases lay outside the gene matches. Germline V CDR1 and CDR2: LGHDT, YNNKEL (reference sequence). The CDR3 protein is CASSQLAGGCEQYF. The CDR3 DNA follows: TGTGCCAGCAGCCAACTAGCGGGGGGGTGCGAGCAGTACTTC.

The CDR3 spells CASTASDNEQFF. CDR3 in DNA: TGTGCCAGCACTGCCTCGGACAATGAGCAGTTCTTC. V and J are TRBV12-3 or TRBV12-4 and TRBJ2-1; D gene ambiguous. This CDR3 contains 12 residues. V gave up 7 bases and J gave up 5 bases, with 9 bases separating them.

This clone was seen more than once but under ten times. The rearrangement joins TRBV6-6 to TRBJ1-3, with D possibly being TRBD1 (6 bases). The CDR3 totals 15 residues. V was pared by 6 bases and J by 1 base, with 13 bases between. The V gene's germline CDR1 is MNHNY and CDR2 SVGAGI (reference sequence). CDR3 region: CASSPGTSSGNTIYF. In nucleotides, the CDR3 is TGTGCCAGCAGCCCCGGGACAAGTTCTGGAAACACCATATATTTT.

For the CDR3, the DNA is TGTGCCAGCAGCCGCGGACAGGGGACCTACAATGAGCAGTTCTTC. This encodes CASSRGQGTYNEQFF. This chain joins TRBV11-2 and TRBJ2-1; 9 nucleotides line up with TRBD1. After removal of 5 bases from V and 2 bases from J, the junction contained 4 bases not matched to a gene. CDR1 SGHAT and CDR2 FQNNGV come from the germline V gene. The CDR3 contains 15 residues. Full variable domain (outside the CDR3, taken from reference TRBV11-2 and TRBJ2-1): EAGVAQSPRYKIIEKRQSVAFWCNPISGHATLYWYQQILGQGPKLLIQFQNNGVVDDSQLPKDRFSAERLKGVDSTLKIQPAKLEDSAVYLCASSRGQGTYNEQFFGPGTRLTVL.

The rearrangement joins TRBV25-1 to TRBJ1-5; D is uncertain. CDR1 is MGHDK and CDR2 is SYGVNS in the germline V gene. Trimming pared 2 bases from V and 7 bases from J, leaving 9 bases between. The CDR3 contains 13 residues. This CDR3 reads CASSETEIQPQHF. CDR3 nucleotide sequence: TGTGCCAGCAGTGAAACGGAGATCCAGCCCCAGCATTTT.

The chain joins TRBV19 to TRBJ2-2; 10 bases map to TRBD2. Germline loops: CDR1 LNHDA, CDR2 SQIVND (reference sequence). The CDR3 sequence is 16 residues long. Unmatched junction bases numbered 8, after V lost 7 bases and J lost 3 bases. CDR3: CASTHSGGHYTGELFF. The CDR3 DNA follows: TGTGCCAGTACTCATAGCGGGGGGCACTACACCGGGGAGCTGTTTTTT.

This sequence joins TRBV4-3 and TRBJ2-1; D is uncertain. The V gene lost 3 bases and the J gene lost 6 bases, with 6 bases spanning the gap. There are 12 residues in the CDR3. The germline V gene encodes CDR1 LGHNA and CDR2 YSLEER. In DNA form, the CDR3 reads TGCGCCAGCAGCCAGAGTTTCAATGAGCAGTTCTTC. Translation: CASSQSFNEQFF.

The J gene is TRBJ2-1, the V gene TRBV4-3, with D perhaps TRBD2 (6 bases). The CDR3 contains 15 residues. Germline values: CDR1 LGHNA, CDR2 YSLEER. Trimming pared 4 bases from V and 9 bases from J, leaving 19 bases between. CDR3 bases: TGCGCCAGCAGCCCCTCGGGGACTGCTCTTGTTGAGCAGTTCTTC. Translation gives CASSPSGTALVEQFF.

The gene calls are TRBV7-3 and TRBJ2-3; the D gene is possibly TRBD1 (5 bases). V lost 5 bases to trimming and J lost 6 bases, with 18 bases between them. Germline CDR1 SGHTA, CDR2 FQGTGA. CDR3 length: 15 amino acids. CDR3 protein: CASSPQGLGGDTQYF. CDR3 nucleotide sequence: TGTGCCAGCAGCCCCCAGGGTTTAGGTGGGGATACGCAGTATTTT.

CDR3: CASSQAGRGVYNEQFF. The CDR3 nucleotides read TGTGCCAGCAGTCAAGCCGGGAGGGGGGTCTACAATGAGCAGTTCTTC. This chain uses TRBV25-1 with TRBJ2-1; the match to TRBD2 covers 8 bases. With V trimmed by 5 bases and J by 3 bases, 9 bases remained unmatched. In germline, CDR1 is MGHDK, CDR2 SYGVNS. The CDR3 spans 16 residues.

The chain recombines TRBV28 with TRBJ1-2, with TRBD1 matching over 8 bases. Germline lookup yields CDR1 MDHEN and CDR2 SYDVKM. There are 15 residues in the CDR3. After removal of 6 bases from V and 1 base from J, the junction contained 7 bases not matched to a gene. As DNA, the CDR3 is TGTGCCAGCAGCCGCCCGGGACAGGTTAACTATGGCTACACCTTC. This codes for CASSRPGQVNYGYTF.

This chain links TRBV7-2 with TRBJ2-5, with D possibly being TRBD2 (6 bases). The CDR3 has 14 amino acids. Germline loops: CDR1 SGHTA, CDR2 FQGNSA. V was clipped by 8 bases and J by 5 bases, with 18 bases between them. CDR3 coding DNA: TGTGCCAGCGCCCCGGGGCGCGGGATTGAGACCCAGTACTTC. Amino acid sequence: CASAPGRGIETQYF. Drawing the rest from reference TRBV7-2 and TRBJ2-5, the complete variable domain is GAGVSQSPSNKVTEKGKDVELRCDPISGHTALYWYRQSLGQGLEFLIYFQGNSAPDKSGLPSDRFSAERTGGSVSTLTIQRTQQEDSAVYLCASAPGRGIETQYFGPGTRLLVL.

The chain combines TRBV5-1 with TRBJ2-7; D may be TRBD2 (5 bases). This CDR3 is built from 12 residues. V lost 5 bases to trimming and J lost 5 bases, with 11 bases between them. Germline-derived CDR1 and CDR2 are SGHRS and YFSETQ. The CDR3 loop is CASRPGSDEQYF. The CDR3 DNA follows: TGCGCCAGCAGACCGGGGAGCGACGAGCAGTACTTC.

Notes on this clone: The junction and the germline gene differ at one end; a read error may be behind it. The chain uses TRBV5-6 and TRBJ2-1; 7 positions agree with TRBD2. The CDR3 consists of 15 residues. CDR1 and CDR2 (germline): SGHDT, YYEEEE. This chain's CDR3 is CVSSTGGGSYNEQFF. CDR3 sequence (DNA): TGTGTCAGCAGCACCGGCGGGGGATCCTACAATGAGCAGTTCTTC.

V and J are TRBV4-1 and TRBJ1-3; no clear D. The CDR3 has 15 residues. Germline CDR1 MGHRA, CDR2 YSYEKL. V lost 1 base and J 0 bases, leaving 7 bases between the germline ends. The CDR3 sequence: CASSQGRSSGNTIYF. As DNA, the CDR3 is TGCGCCAGCAGCCAAGGTCGGAGCTCTGGAAACACCATATATTTT.

The V and J genes are TRBV7-3 and TRBJ2-1, with 8 bases that match TRBD1. The germline V gene has CDR1 SGHTA and CDR2 FQGTGA. The trim removed 5 bases at V and 2 bases at J, leaving 5 bases unmatched. The CDR3 sequence is 15 residues long. CDR3: CASSRQGTTYNEQFF. The CDR3 DNA sequence: TGTGCCAGCAGCCGACAGGGGACAACCTACAATGAGCAGTTCTTC.

This sequence joins TRBV7-8 and TRBJ2-7; 10 nucleotides align to TRBD1. The CDR3 is 15 residues long. Germline loops: CDR1 SGHVS, CDR2 FQNEAQ. Trimming took 4 bases from V and 5 from J; bases not matched to a gene: 8. The CDR3 DNA reads as TGTGCCAGCAGCTCACAGGGACAGGGGTGGAACGAGCAGTACTTC. Translation: CASSSQGQGWNEQYF.

The chain uses TRBV6-5 and TRBJ2-3, with a possible D match to TRBD2 (5 bases). Germline CDR1 reads MNHEY; CDR2 reads SVGAGI. The CDR3 is 15 residues long. Trimming left V 0 bases short and J 1 base short, with 8 bases between. As DNA, the CDR3 is TGTGCCAGCAGTTACTCGAGTAGCGGCACAGATACGCAGTATTTT. Amino acids: CASSYSSSGTDTQYF.

This sequence joins TRBV10-3 and TRBJ1-2, with D uncertain. This CDR3 comprises 12 residues. CDR1 ENHRY and CDR2 SYGVKD come from the germline V gene. V was clipped by 0 bases and J by 5 bases, with 4 bases between them. The CDR3 protein is CAISESLYGYTF. The CDR3 region has the DNA TGTGCCATCAGTGAGTCACTTTATGGCTACACCTTC.

V gene TRBV3-1 (or the pseudogene TRBV3-2) combines with J gene TRBJ2-1; TRBD2 matches 13 bases. CDR3 length: 18 residues. In germline, CDR1 is LGHDT, CDR2 YNNKEL (reference sequence). The ends lost 5 bases at V and 3 bases at J; junction bases unmatched: 10. DNA for the CDR3: TGTGCCAGCAGCGTACGAAGGACTAGCGGGGGATACTACAATGAGCAGTTCTTC. It is translated as CASSVRRTSGGYYNEQFF.

V and J are TRBV27 and TRBJ1-2; D gene unclear. V lost 4 bases to trimming and J lost 4 bases, with 10 bases between them. Germline CDR1 is MNHEY and CDR2 is SMNVEV (reference sequence). The CDR3 has 13 amino acids. The DNA for the CDR3 is TGTGCCAGCAGTTACACGAGAGGCTATGGCTACACCTTC. This translates into CASSYTRGYGYTF.

The rearrangement joins TRBV7-8 to TRBJ1-1, with TRBD1 matching 7 bases. J gave up 8 bases and V 4 bases, and 7 bases lay outside the gene matches. This CDR3 comprises 13 residues. The germline gives CDR1 SGHVS, CDR2 FQNEAQ. CDR3 sequence (DNA): TGTGCCAGCAGCTATGGGACAGTAGGAGAAGCTTTCTTT. It yields the protein CASSYGTVGEAFF. The full variable domain, with the rest looked up from reference TRBV7-8 and TRBJ1-1, is GAGVSQSPRYKVAKRGQDVALRCDPISGHVSLFWYQQALGQGPEFLTYFQNEAQLDKSGLPSDRFFAERPEGSVSTLKIQRTQQEDSAVYLCASSYGTVGEAFFGQGTRLTVV.

This chain links TRBV9 with TRBJ1-2, with D possibly TRBD1 on 5 matching bases. Between the trimmed V and J ends, which lost 0 bases and 4 bases, there was a span of 22 bases. Germline V gene sequence: CDR1 SGDLS, CDR2 YYNGEE. This CDR3 region has 18 residues. The CDR3 region is CASSVGPGGVKGSYGYTF. The CDR3 DNA reads TGTGCCAGCAGCGTAGGGCCGGGAGGGGTTAAGGGGTCCTATGGCTACACCTTC. Full variable domain (rest looked up from reference TRBV9 and TRBJ1-2): DSGVTQTPKHLITATGQRVTLRCSPRSGDLSVYWYQQSLDQGLQFLIQYYNGEERAKGNILERFSAQQFPDLHSELNLSSLELGDSALYFCASSVGPGGVKGSYGYTFGSGTRLTVV.